This TCR beta chain was recovered during a study of T cell responses to AZD1222 COVID-19 vaccine. Whole-study findings and limits: Spike regions recognized by vaccine-associated CD4 TCRs spanned the protein, led by 160-218 and 743-854.

The protocol was immunoSEQ multiplex PCR, while the TCRdb copy is restricted to in-frame clones and leaves out a portion. The sample comprises some 30,000 clones, roughly nine tenths of which are singletons, and around 45% rests with the top ten. A word on this clone: As yet, its antigen is unknown.

The V gene's germline CDR1 is MNHEY and CDR2 SVGAGI. V dropped 4 bases and J dropped 7 bases, with 19 bases sitting between them. There are 15 residues in the CDR3. Sequences were derived from peripheral blood, sampled on day 0 of AZD1222 vaccination. This TCR was sampled from an adult in good health. The rearrangement uses TRBV6-5 and TRBJ2-5, with D tentatively TRBD2 (6 bases). Here the CDR3 reads CASSSFGRLRGTQYF. As DNA, the CDR3 is TGTGCCAGCAGTTCTTTCGGACGGTTGCGGGGGACCCAGTACTTC.